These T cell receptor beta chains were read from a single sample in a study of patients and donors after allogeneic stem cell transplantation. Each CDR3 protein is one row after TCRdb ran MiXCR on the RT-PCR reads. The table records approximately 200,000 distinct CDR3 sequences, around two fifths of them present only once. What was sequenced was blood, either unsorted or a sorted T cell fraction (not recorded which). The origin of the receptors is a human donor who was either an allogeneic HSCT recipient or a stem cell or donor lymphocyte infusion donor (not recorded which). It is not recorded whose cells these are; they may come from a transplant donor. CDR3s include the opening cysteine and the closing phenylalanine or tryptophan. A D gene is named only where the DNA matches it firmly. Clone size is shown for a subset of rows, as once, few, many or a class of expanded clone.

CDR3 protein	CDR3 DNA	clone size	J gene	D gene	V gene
CASSRQDRSNQPQHF	TGTGCCAGCAGCCGACAGGATCGAAGCAATCAGCCCCAGCATTTT	few	TRBJ1-5	.	TRBV28
CASSLDRGVISNEQFF	TGCGCCAGCAGCTTGGATAGGGGGGTCATTTCCAATGAGCAGTTCTTC	.	TRBJ2-1	.	TRBV5-1
CASSFGPTSNTEAFF	TGTGCCAGCAGCTTCGGGCCGACTTCGAACACTGAAGCTTTCTTT	few	TRBJ1-1	.	TRBV7-2
CATSDPQFNTGELFF	TGTGCCACCAGTGATCCCCAGTTTAACACCGGGGAGCTGTTTTTT	.	TRBJ2-2	.	TRBV24-1
CSVEGVGGRMNTEAFF	TGCAGCGTTGAAGGGGTCGGCGGACGGATGAACACTGAAGCTTTCTTT	few	TRBJ1-1	.	TRBV29-1
CASSQASEAFF	TGTGCCAGCAGCCAAGCCTCTGAAGCTTTCTTT	.	TRBJ1-1	.	TRBV14
CASSVTDMNTEAFF	TGTGCCAGCAGTGTCACGGACATGAACACTGAAGCTTTCTTT	.	TRBJ1-1	.	TRBV2
CASSSDAYYGYTF	TGTGCCAGCAGCTCGGACGCCTACTATGGCTACACCTTC	few	TRBJ1-2	.	TRBV5-6
CASSSTVRSDTQYF	TGTGCCAGCAGCTCGACAGTCAGGTCAGATACGCAGTATTTT	.	TRBJ2-3	.	TRBV7-2
CASSLAGAAGQETQYF	TGCGCCAGCAGCTTGGCAGGGGCAGCGGGACAAGAGACCCAGTACTTC	few	TRBJ2-5	.	TRBV5-1
CSAEVAGGYGYTF	TGCAGTGCAGAGGTAGCGGGCGGCTATGGCTACACCTTC	.	TRBJ1-2	.	TRBV20-1
CASSWRGAAEAFF	TGTGCCAGCAGTTGGAGGGGGGCGGCTGAAGCTTTCTTT	.	TRBJ1-1	.	TRBV6-5
CASSQGGFTYEQYF	TGTGCCAGCAGCCAAGGAGGATTCACCTACGAGCAGTACTTC	.	TRBJ2-7	.	TRBV3-1
CASSQDSVNSPLHF	TGCGCCAGCAGCCAAGATTCGGTTAATTCACCCCTCCACTTT	few	TRBJ1-6	.	TRBV4-3
CASSGTMYNEQFF	TGTGCCAGCAGCGGGACTATGTACAATGAGCAGTTCTTC	.	TRBJ2-1	TRBD2	TRBV4-2
CASSLTGGGSDEQFF	TGCGCCAGCAGCTTAACAGGTGGGGGAAGCGATGAGCAGTTCTTC	.	TRBJ2-1	.	TRBV5-1
CASSQERGQQPQHF	TGTGCCAGCAGCCAAGAGAGGGGGCAGCAGCCCCAGCATTTT	.	TRBJ1-5	TRBD1	TRBV4-2